The 7 T cell receptor beta chains presented below share a single source sample, sequenced in a study of regulatory T cells in long-lasting Graves disease. CDR3 regions were amplified by Arm-PCR using iRepertoire HTBI primers to build TCR beta libraries. TCRdb reprocessed the multiplex PCR reads with MiXCR, giving one entry per CDR3 protein. The sample shows under 450,000 distinct CDR3 sequences, roughly a quarter of them seen only once. Time point described: persistent/refractory GD, antithyroid drugs over 5 years with positive TRAb. PBMC-derived RNA was used for the TCR library. The sample consisted of peripheral blood mononuclear cells (PBMCs), taken when the disease was refractory, from a patient treated with antithyroid drugs. Receptors were obtained from a female donor with Graves disease.

This clonotype was seen only a few times. This sequence joins TRBV30 and TRBJ1-1, with D possibly being TRBD1 (5 bases). Trimming removed 7 bases at V and 0 bases at J, with 12 bases between. The germline V gene has CDR1 GTSNPN and CDR2 SVGIG (reference sequence). This CDR3 comprises 13 residues. The CDR3 region is CALMTELNTEAFF. CDR3 nucleotide sequence: TGTGCCTTAATGACAGAACTGAACACTGAAGCTTTCTTT.

Only a few counts were recorded for this clonotype. This chain connects TRBV19 to TRBJ1-2; 7 positions match TRBD1. CDR3 size: 14 residues. Looked up from germline, CDR1 is LNHDA and CDR2 is SQIVND (reference sequence). Trimming at V came to 6 bases and at J to 5 bases, leaving 9 bases not matched to a gene. CDR3 in amino acids: CASSPTGSQYGYTF. The CDR3 bases are TGTGCCAGTAGCCCGACAGGGAGCCAGTATGGCTACACCTTC.

This clonotype has only a few counts. The V call is TRBV28, the J call TRBJ2-2; possibly TRBD1 or TRBD2 for D (5 bases each). The V and J ends lost 3 bases and 6 bases respectively, with 20 bases between them. Germline-derived CDR1 and CDR2 are MDHEN and SYDVKM. The CDR3 has 17 amino acids. The CDR3 nucleotides are TGTGCCAGCAGTTTTTCGAGCGGACATAGGAAAGCCGGGGAGCTGTTTTTT. This encodes CASSFSSGHRKAGELFF.

In its sample, this clonotype was seen many times. The CDR3 region has the DNA TGTGCCAGCAGTGATGCGGGACTAGCGTCCTACGAGCAGTACTTC. Translation gives CASSDAGLASYEQYF. The rearrangement links TRBV2 to TRBJ2-7; the match to TRBD2 covers 10 bases. V lost 3 bases, J lost 1 base, and 3 bases stayed unmatched. The CDR3 spans 15 residues. The germline CDR1 and CDR2 sequences are SNHLY and FYNNEI.

The CDR3 coding sequence is TGTGCCAGCTCACCAAGCAGCGGGAGTACTATGGAGACCCAGTACTTC. This codes for CASSPSSGSTMETQYF. This chain uses TRBV18 with TRBJ2-5; 8 bases fit TRBD2. This CDR3 spans 16 amino acids. CDR1 is KGHSH, CDR2 LQKENI, per germline. V lost 2 bases to trimming and J lost 5 bases; unmatched junction nucleotides: 10.

The V and J genes are TRBV19 and TRBJ2-2; D is undetermined. V was clipped by 8 bases and J by 0 bases, with 7 bases between them. The CDR3 has 13 amino acids. Germline V gives CDR1 LNHDA, CDR2 SQIVND (reference sequence). The CDR3 loop reads CASRLPNTGELFF. CDR3 sequence (DNA): TGTGCCAGTCGTTTACCGAACACCGGGGAGCTGTTTTTT.

This clonotype was recorded many times. The V gene is TRBV25-1, the J gene TRBJ1-5; TRBD1 matches 8 bases. J was trimmed by 6 bases and V by 4 bases; bases with no gene match: 5. The CDR3 loop spans 14 amino acids. Germline V gene lookup returns CDR1 MGHDK and CDR2 SYGVNS. CDR3: CASSGGQEVQPQHF. The CDR3 DNA reads as TGTGCCAGCAGTGGGGGACAGGAGGTTCAGCCCCAGCATTTT.